The T cell receptor beta chain described here comes from a study of Ad26.COV2.S vaccination and SARS-CoV-2 variants. Background on the study: Trial arm assignment for the donor was COV1001 Ad26.COV2.S.

Study observations and caveats: Spike-specific TCR breadth ran higher among vaccine recipients than placebo recipients.

Treatment given: roughly 19 received Ad26.COV2.S at low or high dose, single or two shots; about 5 received placebo; per-sample allocation not given. Vaccine and placebo recipients were sampled on day 63 after the first injection. Regarding this clone: The antigen remains undetermined.

Produced via immunoSEQ multiplex PCR; TCRdb's table is partial and in-frame only. The sample lists 410,000 or so clones, 80% to 95% seen once, with 9% to 15% in the top ten. The sample was peripheral blood, taken in a trial of Ad26.COV2.S vaccine versus placebo. The receptor comes from a person aged 18-65 years who received the Ad26.COV2.S COVID-19 vaccine or a placebo.

Written as DNA, the CDR3 is TGTGCCTGGAATCTCGGGACAGGGCTGGAGTACGAGCAGTACTTC. This gives the protein CAWNLGTGLEYEQYF. The rearrangement uses TRBV30 and TRBJ2-7; the match to TRBD1 covers 9 bases. The V segment lost 4 bases and the J segment 4 bases; nucleotides outside the gene matches: 11. Germline V gives CDR1 GTSNPN, CDR2 SVGIG (reference sequence). CDR3 length equals 15 residues.